The clone carrying this TCR beta chain has more than one count but fewer than ten. As yet, its antigen is unknown. Each of the donors had roughly 10 milliliters of peripheral blood drawn into EDTA-treated Vacutainer tubes. Samples each had at least 5 micrograms of total RNA extracted. V lost 5 bases, J lost 4 bases, and 8 bases lay in between. CDR3 length: 12 residues. Through a sample-barcoded 5' primer and a J-beta primer mix, a second PCR was run for roughly 6 to 12 cycles. Each cDNA molecule carried a tag from a template-switch adaptor that contained 12 random nucleotides. Each CDR3 protein gets one entry after TCRdb re-called the 5' RACE reads with MiXCR. The repertoire holds about 1.5 million distinct CDR3 sequences, with about 45% as singletons. This sample is part of a study of blood T cells in healthy people across ages. Study-level points and caveats: Estimated diversity that came from one million T cells was considered an underestimate.

Sequencing input: blood. The chain recombines TRBV12-3 or TRBV12-4 with TRBJ1-2; D is undetermined. The receptor was isolated from a young woman in good health. CDR3 sequence (DNA): TGTGCCAGCAGTGGGGAGATCTATGGCTACACCTTC. This codes for CASSGEIYGYTF.